This entry is about one T cell receptor beta chain. The antigen this receptor binds is unknown. No much larger clonotype is one base removed from it; base qualities were not supplied. V is clipped by 4 bases and J by 3 bases, and the sequence between their germline boundaries is 11 bases long. Looking up the germline V gene yields CDR1 SGHTA and CDR2 FQGNSA. The CDR3 goes from the cysteine to the phenylalanine over 14 residues. CDR3 DNA only is kept here, 42 bases in frame from base 1. TCR CDR3 regions were amplified from genomic DNA by multiplex PCR using the deep immunoSEQ assay. Genomic DNA extracted from each cell subset was distributed evenly over all wells of several immunoSEQ 96-well plates, and each plate served as one replicate. Each replicate PCR for sorted subsets received 150 to 250 ng genomic DNA, equal to tens of thousands of T cell genomes. Purified libraries were measured with a Qubit 3.0 fluorometer, size-checked on a Bioanalyzer 2100, and measured again with the KAPA Library Quantification kit. A separate single-read 150-cycle Illumina NextSeq 550 flow cell was used to sequence each immunoSEQ 96-well plate. Regarding the original processing steps: Because the immunoSEQ output included only junctional sequences and no quality scores, the filtering could not be the same as the filtering used for full-length reads. To assign V/J genes and CDR3, sequences were annotated using PyIR, a Python wrapper for IgBLAST v1.9, with IMGT germline references. Reads were removed for weak V/J assignments (E-value above 1e-6), missing CDR3, stop codons, out-of-frame junctions, or ambiguous translated residues. V3J clonotypes were defined as sequences sharing the same inferred V gene, J gene, and CDR3 amino acid sequence. To compute the percentage overlap between repertoires, the number of shared unique clonotypes was divided by the size of the smaller repertoire. Repertoire richness was assessed with RTK rarefaction, the Chao1 estimator, and Recon v2.1 estimates of unobserved clonotypes. Generation probabilities for all TCRbeta clonotypes obtained by the gDNA method from a handful of donors were computed using OLGA. In its TCRdb copy, this immuneACCESS table keeps in-frame sequences only and misses some clones. Where compared with another copy, unresolved V genes explain less than half of these, and the others have no known cause. V, J and clone size reflect that table, while D and trimming were determined from the DNA. The sample table shows around 1.1 million clones, and approximately 80% are seen once. The ten largest clones take up 0.85% to 1% of the sample.

The donors were healthy, HIV-negative adults who had no recently reported acute infections or vaccinations. Every donor was a Caucasian adult residing in Nashville, Tennessee, USA. CD4+ T cells were enriched by magnetic negative selection; naive cells were then positively selected on CD45RA, and the negative fraction formed the memory subset. Blood was obtained by leukapheresis, after which PBMCs were separated by Ficoll-Histopaque density gradient centrifugation and cryopreserved in liquid nitrogen vapor phase. Analytical flow cytometry was used to check the purity and quantity of every magnetically sorted T cell population. Genomic DNA was isolated from every sorted fraction and measured by UV absorbance on a Nanodrop 2000c. This sample was included in a study of shared clonotypes between healthy human individuals (TCRdb year 2020). As for the study more broadly: The cohort included a few men and a couple of women between 18 and 49 years of age. Leukapheresis yielded between about 0.9 and 8.9 billion PBMCs per donor. Per donor, three plates each were used for CD4 naive and CD4 memory, two for CD8 naive, and one for CD8 memory. To estimate repertoire size and how much clonotype sharing occurs between individuals, the study deeply sequenced the blood TCR repertoires of roughly 5 healthy adults. Different laboratories and diverse techniques were used to prepare libraries and sequence TCR repertoires, to increase sequencing depth and limit assay-specific biases. Summary of the overall study and its limitations: Pairwise subsampling indicated that sequencing depth was expected to affect the degree of clonotype sharing among donors. Because the study included a small number of donors, the genetic and exposure-history diversity represented was limited. Naive subsets generally had larger estimated clonotype richness than memory subsets. Sampling was restricted to blood, and TCR repertoires in tissue are likely to differ from TCR repertoires in blood. Incomplete sequencing was indicated by rarefaction of sorted-subset datasets, despite the large sequencing depth. Compared with non-shared clonotypes, clonotypes shared by all four sorted-subset donors had higher generation probabilities. Sharing across a handful of donors was observed for around 5% of naive CD4, 3% to 3.5% of naive CD8, roughly 2.3% of memory CD4, and around 0.4% of memory CD8 clonotypes.

This TCR came from a man younger than 35 in good health. Some clones in this sample may be carry-over from other donors' samples. This chain is built from TRBV7-2 and TRBJ2-3, and the D gene may be TRBD2, 5 bases matching. Material: memory CD4+ T cells from PBMCs. This sample's cell subset or site label indicates: CD45RA-negative fraction. The CDR3 region: CASSSFRTTDTQYF. The DNA is as follows: TGTGCCAGCAGCTCCTTCCGGACTACAGATACGCAGTATTTT.